This T cell receptor beta chain was sequenced for a study of CD8 T cells in Susac syndrome. After removal of 6 bases from V and 7 bases from J, the junction contained 9 bases not matched to a gene. The CDR3 consists of 15 residues. RNA totalling roughly 0.5 to 1 ug underwent reverse transcription with random hexamers. From the immunoSEQ multiplex PCR reads, TCRdb called clonotypes with MiXCR, one entry per CDR3 protein. Among about 280,000 distinct CDR3 sequences listed, around 84% were seen once. This rearrangement joins TRBV12-3 or TRBV12-4 to TRBJ1-5; TRBD1 matches 10 bases. The sequenced sample was CD8+ T cells from PBMCs. The clonotype originates from a human donor with multiple sclerosis. The CDR3 loop reads CASSPETGGGQPQHF. The CDR3 DNA is TGTGCCAGCAGCCCAGAGACAGGGGGCGGGCAGCCCCAGCATTTT.